A single sample gave rise to the 24 T cell receptor beta chains below, sequenced in a study of blood T cell repertoires in COVID-19. Only in-frame clones appear in the TCRdb table, and some are missing; sequencing was by immunoSEQ multiplex PCR. The sample contains approximately 500,000 clones, roughly 91% of which appear only once. The source material was peripheral blood. These receptors originate from a woman between 50 and 59 years old with COVID-19, enrolled during active disease.

The gene calls are TRBV5-1 and TRBJ2-7; 7 bases line up with TRBD2. The CDR3 consists of 17 residues. The junction had 17 bases not matched to a gene; V was cut back by 3 bases and J by 5 bases. CDR1 is SGHRS and CDR2 is YFSETQ in the germline V gene. CDR3 nucleotide sequence: TGCGCCAGCAGCTCGTGGGGTGGTCGCAGCGGGAACCACGAGCAGTACTTC. This encodes CASSSWGGRSGNHEQYF.

The V and J genes are TRBV7-8 and TRBJ1-5; 8 nucleotides line up with TRBD1. CDR1 is SGHVS and CDR2 is FQNEAQ in the germline V gene. This CDR3 is built from 14 residues. After removal of 7 bases from V and 1 base from J, the junction contained 3 bases not matched to a gene. In nucleotides, the CDR3 is TGTGCCAGCACCAGGACAGGGAGCAATCAGCCCCAGCATTTT. Translation: CASTRTGSNQPQHF.

The chain combines TRBV5-4 with TRBJ1-2; 8 bases are a match to TRBD1. V shed 0 bases, J shed 8 bases, and the junction held 3 bases outside the gene matches. The CDR3 has 13 residues. Germline V gene sequence: CDR1 SGHNT, CDR2 YYREEE (reference sequence). Written as DNA, the CDR3 is TGTGCCAGCAGCTTGGGGGACAGGCGGGGCTACACCTTC. Protein: CASSLGDRRGYTF.

CDR3 DNA: TGTGCCAGCAGTGAAGCGCGCGGACTAGCGGGGCGCGAGCAGTACTTC. It yields the protein CASSEARGLAGREQYF. V is TRBV6-1 and J is TRBJ2-7; TRBD2 aligns across 12 bases. The CDR3 consists of 16 residues. The germline gives CDR1 MNHNS, CDR2 SASEGT. The ends lost 0 bases at V and 6 bases at J; junction bases unmatched: 6.

The rearrangement joins TRBV15 to TRBJ2-7; 9 nucleotides line up with TRBD1. The J segment lost 4 bases and the V segment lost 1 base, leaving 2 bases of the junction unmatched. The CDR3 spans 14 residues. CDR1 LNHNV and CDR2 YYDKDF come from the germline V gene (reference sequence). The CDR3 region has the DNA TGTGCCACCAGCAGAGGACAGGGGGGGTACGAGCAGTACTTC. This sequence encodes CATSRGQGGYEQYF.

The chain combines TRBV30 with TRBJ1-5; TRBD1 matches at 9 bases. V was pared by 2 bases and J by 6 bases, with 2 bases of the junction left unmatched. The CDR3 contains 13 residues. CDR1 is GTSNPN, CDR2 SVGIG, per germline (reference sequence). CDR3 loop: CAWSTGGSQPQHF. Here the CDR3 DNA reads TGTGCCTGGAGTACAGGGGGCTCTCAGCCCCAGCATTTT.

The CDR3 loop is CASSLDGTGANSNQPQHF. In DNA, the CDR3 is TGTGCCAGCAGTTTAGATGGGACAGGGGCTAATAGCAATCAGCCCCAGCATTTT. The rearrangement links TRBV27 to TRBJ1-5; 10 bases fit TRBD1. Germline CDR1 MNHEY, CDR2 SMNVEV (reference sequence). This CDR3 region has 18 residues. V was pared by 2 bases and J by 0 bases, with 7 bases of the junction left unmatched.

The gene calls are TRBV5-1 and TRBJ1-2, with D possibly TRBD1 on 6 matching bases. Deletions cut 6 bases from V and 2 bases from J, with 20 bases between. The germline V gene encodes CDR1 SGHRS and CDR2 YFSETQ. This CDR3 contains 16 residues. CDR3 sequence: CASTPSDSYLNYGYTF. The CDR3 nucleotides are TGCGCCAGCACCCCATCGGACAGTTATCTCAACTATGGCTACACCTTC.

The chain is built from TRBV5-1 and TRBJ2-1; 10 positions agree with TRBD2. Germline assignment: CDR1 SGHRS and CDR2 YFSETQ. V lost 2 bases, J lost 6 bases, and 5 bases stayed unmatched. The CDR3 length is 15 residues. CDR3 nucleotide sequence: TGCGCCAGCAGCTTAAGCGGGGGGGCCGGCAATGAGCAGTTCTTC. Amino acid sequence: CASSLSGGAGNEQFF.

The chain has TRBV7-2 and TRBJ1-2, with D possibly TRBD1 on 5 matching bases. The germline V gene has CDR1 SGHTA and CDR2 FQGNSA. The length of the CDR3 is 16 residues. V gave up 0 bases and J gave up 4 bases, with 15 bases separating them. CDR3 DNA sequence: TGTGCCAGCAGCTTAGCGGGCAGGGTTGATGGCTATGGCTACACCTTC. Translating it yields CASSLAGRVDGYGYTF.

CDR3: CAISESGGFQPQHF. The DNA for the CDR3 is TGTGCCATCAGTGAGAGTGGAGGGTTCCAGCCCCAGCATTTT. The chain has TRBV10-3 and TRBJ1-5; no definite D call. With 2 bases removed from V and 7 bases from J, the gap between germline ends came to 12 bases. The germline V gene encodes CDR1 ENHRY and CDR2 SYGVKD. This CDR3 region has 14 residues.

The genes are TRBV6-2 or TRBV6-3 and TRBJ1-2; 7 positions match TRBD1. With V trimmed by 5 bases and J by 4 bases, 7 bases remained unmatched. This CDR3 comprises 14 residues. Looked up from germline, CDR1 is MNHEY and CDR2 is SVGEGT. This CDR3 is CASSLEGQSYGYTF. CDR3 nucleotide sequence: TGTGCCAGCAGTCTAGAGGGACAGAGCTATGGCTACACCTTC.

A single count supports this clone. This rearrangement joins TRBV2 to TRBJ1-1; a weak D match, TRBD1 (6 bases). The CDR3 has 12 amino acids. Germline CDR1 is SNHLY and CDR2 is FYNNEI. Between the trimmed V and J ends, which lost 6 bases and 7 bases, there was a span of 12 bases. The DNA for the CDR3 is TGTGCCAGCAGGGGAGACAGGATTGAAGCTTTCTTT. Translation: CASRGDRIEAFF.

J is TRBJ1-1 and V is TRBV29-1, with D perhaps TRBD1 (6 bases). The germline V and J ends were trimmed by 6 bases and 11 bases, with 16 bases remaining between them. This CDR3 comprises 11 residues. CDR1 SQVTM and CDR2 ANQGSEA come from the germline V gene. The CDR3 coding sequence is TGCAGCGTCGACGAGGGGGGGTCGGCTTTCTTT. This encodes CSVDEGGSAFF.

J is TRBJ2-1 and V is TRBV27; D gene uncertain. The length of the CDR3 is 14 residues. CDR1 MNHEY and CDR2 SMNVEV come from the germline V gene (reference sequence). Deletions cut 5 bases from V and 4 bases from J, with 12 bases between. In nucleotides, the CDR3 is TGTGCCAGCAGTGCCTATTTAAGTTACAATGAGCAGTTCTTC. This sequence encodes CASSAYLSYNEQFF.

Here the CDR3 reads CAWSAPGQGQRFYGYTF. CDR3 coding DNA: TGTGCCTGGAGTGCCCCGGGACAGGGGCAGCGTTTCTATGGCTACACCTTC. The rearrangement links TRBV30 to TRBJ1-2, with 10 bases aligning to TRBD1. Germline values: CDR1 GTSNPN, CDR2 SVGIG (reference sequence). Trimming at V came to 1 base and at J to 4 bases, leaving 12 bases not matched to a gene. The CDR3 runs to 17 residues. The variable domain in full, completed from reference TRBV30 and TRBJ1-2, reads SQTIHQWPATLVQPVGSPLSLECTVEGTSNPNLYWYRQAAGRGLQLLFYSVGIGQISSEVPQNLSASRPQDRQFILSSKKLLLSDSGFYLCAWSAPGQGQRFYGYTFGSGTRLTVV.

Note on this clone: This sample includes further DNA sequences coding for the same CDR3. Here the CDR3 reads CASRGTATNEKLFF. CDR3 nucleotides: TGTGCCAGCCGGGGAACGGCAACTAATGAAAAACTGTTTTTT. This sequence joins TRBV25-1 and TRBJ1-4; D gene uncertain. The CDR3 length is 14 residues. With 8 bases removed from V and 0 bases from J, the gap between germline ends came to 10 bases. Germline CDR1 is MGHDK and CDR2 is SYGVNS.

The rearrangement links TRBV28 to TRBJ2-5; D call uncertain. V dropped 2 bases and J dropped 7 bases, with 11 bases sitting between them. CDR3 length equals 13 residues. Germline V gene sequence: CDR1 MDHEN, CDR2 SYDVKM. CDR3 in DNA: TGTGCCAGCAGTTTAGCCGACAAAAGGACCCAGTACTTC. It codes for CASSLADKRTQYF.

The chain carries TRBV6-2 or TRBV6-3 and TRBJ1-5; D perhaps matches TRBD1 (6 bases). Looked up from germline, CDR1 is MNHEY and CDR2 is SVGEGT. The CDR3 covers 16 residues. V was clipped by 2 bases and J by 6 bases, with 17 bases between them. CDR3 loop: CASSYGIGGAPQPQHF. CDR3 nucleotide sequence: TGTGCCAGCAGTTACGGAATTGGGGGCGCCCCTCAGCCCCAGCATTTT.

This clone is a singleton in its sample. This chain joins TRBV11-2 and TRBJ1-4, with D perhaps TRBD1 (6 bases). This CDR3 comprises 17 residues. V lost 6 bases to trimming and J lost 0 bases, with 17 bases between them. Per germline, CDR1 SGHAT and CDR2 FQNNGV. CDR3 in DNA: TGTGCCAGCAGTCCCGGGACACCTTTTGCAACTAATGAAAAACTGTTTTTT. Its protein product is CASSPGTPFATNEKLFF.

This chain connects TRBV5-1 to TRBJ1-1, with D maybe TRBD1 (6 bases). V dropped 3 bases and J dropped 2 bases, with 11 bases sitting between them. Germline CDR1 and CDR2: SGHRS and YFSETQ. This CDR3 has 14 residues. CDR3 residues: CASSWGHLNTEAFF. The CDR3, as DNA: TGCGCCAGCAGCTGGGGACATCTTAACACTGAAGCTTTCTTT.

The genes are TRBV5-1 and TRBJ2-1, with 9 bases matching TRBD2. CDR1 is SGHRS, CDR2 YFSETQ, per germline. This CDR3 has 15 residues. V shed 2 bases, J shed 5 bases, and the junction held 5 bases outside the gene matches. CDR3 residues: CASSLIAGADNEQFF. For the CDR3, the DNA is TGCGCCAGCAGCTTAATAGCGGGGGCAGACAATGAGCAGTTCTTC.

The chain couples TRBV19 to TRBJ2-3; tentatively, D is TRBD2 (5 bases). CDR3 length equals 13 residues. Germline CDR1 reads LNHDA; CDR2 reads SQIVND (reference sequence). The germline V and J ends were trimmed by 5 bases and 2 bases, with 8 bases remaining between them. The CDR3 DNA sequence: TGTGCCAGTAGTTGGAGGTTCACAGATACGCAGTATTTT. As protein: CASSWRFTDTQYF. The complete variable domain, with remaining parts taken from reference TRBV19 and TRBJ2-3, reads DGGITQSPKYLFRKEGQNVTLSCEQNLNHDAMYWYRQDPGQGLRLIYYSQIVNDFQKGDIAEGYSVSREKKESFPLTVTSAQKNPTAFYLCASSWRFTDTQYFGPGTRLTVL.

With respect to this clone: The same CDR3 also results from other DNA sequences found in this sample. The chain employs TRBV11-2 and TRBJ1-2; D possibly corresponds to TRBD1 (5 bases). The length of the CDR3 is 14 residues. Trimming took 1 base from V and 2 from J, leaving 8 bases between them. Germline V CDR1 and CDR2: SGHAT, FQNNGV. The CDR3 loop reads CASSLGQGNYGYTF. The DNA of the CDR3 is TGTGCCAGCAGCTTAGGGCAGGGCAACTATGGCTACACCTTC. Drawing the rest from reference TRBV11-2 and TRBJ1-2, the complete variable domain is EAGVAQSPRYKIIEKRQSVAFWCNPISGHATLYWYQQILGQGPKLLIQFQNNGVVDDSQLPKDRFSAERLKGVDSTLKIQPAKLEDSAVYLCASSLGQGNYGYTFGSGTRLTVV.